The entry that follows covers one TCR beta chain sequence. Using immunoSEQ multiplex PCR, the repertoire was profiled, and TCRdb retains in-frame clones only, with some absent. This table has about 91,000 clones, almost 90% appearing once. This record belongs to a study of identifying expanded T cells in peripheral blood. During the collection period, no donor immune events like infections were recorded. This CDR3 region has 16 residues. Germline CDR1 and CDR2: SEHNR and FQNEAQ (reference sequence). Trimming removed 8 bases from V and 2 bases from J; junction bases left unmatched: 9. The V gene is TRBV7-9, the J gene TRBJ2-2; 9 bases are a match to TRBD2. The sequence was obtained from a person aged 18 to 70 in good health. The sequenced material came from blood. The CDR3 DNA reads TGTGCCAGCCGCCGGGGTAGCGGGAGCAACACCGGGGAGCTGTTTTTT. This encodes CASRRGSGSNTGELFF.